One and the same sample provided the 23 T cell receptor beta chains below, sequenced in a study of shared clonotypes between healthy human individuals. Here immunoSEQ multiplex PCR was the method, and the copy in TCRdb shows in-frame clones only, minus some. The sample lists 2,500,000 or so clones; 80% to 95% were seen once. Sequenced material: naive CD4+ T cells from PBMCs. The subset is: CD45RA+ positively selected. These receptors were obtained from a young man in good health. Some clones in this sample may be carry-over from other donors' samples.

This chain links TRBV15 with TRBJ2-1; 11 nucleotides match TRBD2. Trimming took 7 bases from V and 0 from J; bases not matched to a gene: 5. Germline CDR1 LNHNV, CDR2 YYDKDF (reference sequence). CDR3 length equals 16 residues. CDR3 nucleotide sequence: TGTGCCACCACCGCGACTAGCGGGGACTCCTACAATGAGCAGTTCTTC. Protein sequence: CATTATSGDSYNEQFF.

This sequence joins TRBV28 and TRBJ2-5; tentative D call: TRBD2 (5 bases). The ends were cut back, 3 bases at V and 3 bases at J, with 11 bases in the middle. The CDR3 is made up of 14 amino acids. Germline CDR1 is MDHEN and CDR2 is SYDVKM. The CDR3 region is CASSFRTGKETQYF. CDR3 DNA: TGTGCCAGCAGTTTTCGTACGGGAAAAGAGACCCAGTACTTC.

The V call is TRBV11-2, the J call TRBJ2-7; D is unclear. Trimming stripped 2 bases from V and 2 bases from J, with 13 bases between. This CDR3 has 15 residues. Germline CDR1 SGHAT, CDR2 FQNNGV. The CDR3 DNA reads TGTGCCAGCAGCTTAAGCCGCAGGCCCCCCTACGAGCAGTACTTC. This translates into CASSLSRRPPYEQYF.

The CDR3 sequence: CASSADTQYF. The CDR3 DNA sequence: TGTGCCAGCAGCGCAGATACGCAGTATTTT. The chain combines TRBV7-9 with TRBJ2-3; no firm D call. The CDR3 consists of 10 residues. CDR1 and CDR2 from the germline V gene are SEHNR and FQNEAQ (reference sequence). Trimming removed 5 bases at V and 4 bases at J, with 1 base between.

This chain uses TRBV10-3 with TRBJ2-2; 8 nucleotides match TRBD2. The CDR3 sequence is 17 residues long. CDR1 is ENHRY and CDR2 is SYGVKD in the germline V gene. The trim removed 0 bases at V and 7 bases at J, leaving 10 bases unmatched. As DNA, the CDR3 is TGTGCCATCAGTGAGTCTCCGGGACTAGTTGGCTTCGGGGAGCTGTTTTTT. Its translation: CAISESPGLVGFGELFF.

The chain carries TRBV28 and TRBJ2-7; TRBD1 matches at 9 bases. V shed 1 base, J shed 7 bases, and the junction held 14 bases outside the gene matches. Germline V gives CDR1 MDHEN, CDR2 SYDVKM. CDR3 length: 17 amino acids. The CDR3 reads CASSLSLGQGIPLEQYF. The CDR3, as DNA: TGTGCCAGCAGTTTATCTTTGGGACAGGGCATACCCTTGGAGCAGTACTTC.

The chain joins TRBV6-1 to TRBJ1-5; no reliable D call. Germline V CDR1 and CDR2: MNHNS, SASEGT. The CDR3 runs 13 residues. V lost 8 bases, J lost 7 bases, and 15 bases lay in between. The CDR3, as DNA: TGTGCCAGCGCGGGAGGGCTCTGGCAGCCCCAGCATTTT. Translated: CASAGGLWQPQHF.

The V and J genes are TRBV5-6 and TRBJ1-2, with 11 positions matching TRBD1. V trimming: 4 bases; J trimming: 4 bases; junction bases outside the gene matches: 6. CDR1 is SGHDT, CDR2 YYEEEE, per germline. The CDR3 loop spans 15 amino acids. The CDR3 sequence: CASSDWTGGSYGYTF. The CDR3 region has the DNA TGTGCCAGCAGCGATTGGACAGGGGGCTCCTATGGCTACACCTTC.

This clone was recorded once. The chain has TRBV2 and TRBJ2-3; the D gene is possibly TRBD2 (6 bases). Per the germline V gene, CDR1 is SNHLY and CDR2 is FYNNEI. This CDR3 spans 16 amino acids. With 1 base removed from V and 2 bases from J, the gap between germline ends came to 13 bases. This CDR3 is CASSEDIGLITDTQYF. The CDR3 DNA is TGTGCCAGCAGTGAAGATATTGGACTAATCACAGATACGCAGTATTTT.

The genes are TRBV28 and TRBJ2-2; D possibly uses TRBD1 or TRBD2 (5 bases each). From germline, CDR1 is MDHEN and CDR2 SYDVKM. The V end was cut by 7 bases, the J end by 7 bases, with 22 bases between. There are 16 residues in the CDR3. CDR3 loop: CASTQFGTFLGGELFF. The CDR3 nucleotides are TGTGCCAGCACCCAATTTGGGACCTTCTTAGGCGGGGAGCTGTTTTTT.

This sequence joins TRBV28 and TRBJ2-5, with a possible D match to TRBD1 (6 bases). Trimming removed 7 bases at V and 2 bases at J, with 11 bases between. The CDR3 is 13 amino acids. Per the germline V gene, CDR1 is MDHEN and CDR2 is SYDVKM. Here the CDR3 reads CASTGQVQETQYF. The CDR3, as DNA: TGTGCCAGCACGGGACAAGTTCAAGAGACCCAGTACTTC.

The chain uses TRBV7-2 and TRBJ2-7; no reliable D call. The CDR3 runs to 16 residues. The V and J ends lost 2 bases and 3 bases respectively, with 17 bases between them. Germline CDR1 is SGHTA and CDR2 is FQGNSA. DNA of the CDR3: TGTGCCAGCAGCTTAACATTGTGGACGGATGGCTACGAGCAGTACTTC. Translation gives CASSLTLWTDGYEQYF.

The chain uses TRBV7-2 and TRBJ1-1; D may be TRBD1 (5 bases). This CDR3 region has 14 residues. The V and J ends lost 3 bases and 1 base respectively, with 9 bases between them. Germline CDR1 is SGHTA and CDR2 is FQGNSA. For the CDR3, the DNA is TGTGCCAGCAGCTTCGGGACTGAGAACACTGAAGCTTTCTTT. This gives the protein CASSFGTENTEAFF.

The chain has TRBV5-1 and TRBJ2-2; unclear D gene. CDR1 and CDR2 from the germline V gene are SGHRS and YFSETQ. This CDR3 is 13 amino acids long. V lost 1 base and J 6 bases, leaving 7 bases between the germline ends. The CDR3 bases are TGCGCCAGCAGCTTGTTTCCCCCCGGGGAGCTGTTTTTT. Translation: CASSLFPPGELFF. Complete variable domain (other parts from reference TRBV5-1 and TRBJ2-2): KAGVTQTPRYLIKTRGQQVTLSCSPISGHRSVSWYQQTPGQGLQFLFEYFSETQRNKGNFPGRFSGRQFSNSRSEMNVSTLELGDSALYLCASSLFPPGELFFGEGSRLTVL.

This CDR3 reads CASSVRTGYGYTF. The CDR3 nucleotides read TGTGCCAGCAGTGTACGGACAGGCTATGGCTACACCTTC. The chain carries TRBV6-1 and TRBJ1-2; TRBD1 matches 7 bases. Germline V gene sequence: CDR1 MNHNS, CDR2 SASEGT. The junction had 3 bases not matched to a gene; V was cut back by 4 bases and J by 4 bases. The CDR3 has 13 amino acids.

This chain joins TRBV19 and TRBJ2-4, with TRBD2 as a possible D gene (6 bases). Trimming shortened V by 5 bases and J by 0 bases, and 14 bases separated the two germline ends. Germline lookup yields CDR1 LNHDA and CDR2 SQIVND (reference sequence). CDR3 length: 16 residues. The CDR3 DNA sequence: TGTGCCAGTAGTGAACGGGGGAGCCTAGCCAAAAACATTCAGTACTTC. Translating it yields CASSERGSLAKNIQYF.

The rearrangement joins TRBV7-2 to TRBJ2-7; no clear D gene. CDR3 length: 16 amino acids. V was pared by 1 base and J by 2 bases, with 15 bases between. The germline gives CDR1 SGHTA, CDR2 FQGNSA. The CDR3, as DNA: TGTGCCAGCAGCTTAGGCCGAGCGAGTTCTCCCTACGAGCAGTACTTC. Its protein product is CASSLGRASSPYEQYF.

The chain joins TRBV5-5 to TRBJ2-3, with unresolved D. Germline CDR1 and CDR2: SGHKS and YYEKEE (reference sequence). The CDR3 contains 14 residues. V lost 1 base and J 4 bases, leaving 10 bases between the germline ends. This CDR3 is CASSLLVASDTQYF. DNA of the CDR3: TGTGCCAGCAGCTTGTTGGTAGCCTCAGATACGCAGTATTTT.

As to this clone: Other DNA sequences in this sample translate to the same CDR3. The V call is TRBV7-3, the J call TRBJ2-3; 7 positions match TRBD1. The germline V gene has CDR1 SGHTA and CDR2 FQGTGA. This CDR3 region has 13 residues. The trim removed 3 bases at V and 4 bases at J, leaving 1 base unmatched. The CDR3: CASSLQGADTQYF. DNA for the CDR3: TGTGCCAGCAGCTTGCAGGGGGCAGATACGCAGTATTTT.

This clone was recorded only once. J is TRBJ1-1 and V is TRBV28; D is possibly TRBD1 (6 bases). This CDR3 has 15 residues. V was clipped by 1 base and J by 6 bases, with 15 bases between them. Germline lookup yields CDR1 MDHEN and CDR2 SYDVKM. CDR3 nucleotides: TGTGCCAGCAGTTTATTGGGGGGATGGGGGCCTGAAGCTTTCTTT. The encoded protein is CASSLLGGWGPEAFF.

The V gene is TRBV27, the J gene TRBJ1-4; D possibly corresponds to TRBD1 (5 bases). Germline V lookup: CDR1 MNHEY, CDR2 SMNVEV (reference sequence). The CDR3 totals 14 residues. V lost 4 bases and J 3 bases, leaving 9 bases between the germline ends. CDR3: CASSSTASNEKLFF. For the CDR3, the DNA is TGTGCCAGCAGTTCGACAGCGTCTAATGAAAAACTGTTTTTT. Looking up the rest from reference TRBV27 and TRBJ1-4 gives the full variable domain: EAQVTQNPRYLITVTGKKLTVTCSQNMNHEYMSWYRQDPGLGLRQIYYSMNVEVTDKGDVPEGYKVSRKEKRNFPLILESPSPNQTSLYFCASSSTASNEKLFFGSGTQLSVL.

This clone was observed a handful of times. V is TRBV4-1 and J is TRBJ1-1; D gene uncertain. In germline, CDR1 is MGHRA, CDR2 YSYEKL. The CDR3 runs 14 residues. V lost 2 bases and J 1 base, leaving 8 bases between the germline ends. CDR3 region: CASSQQRTNTEAFF. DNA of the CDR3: TGCGCCAGCAGCCAACAAAGGACGAACACTGAAGCTTTCTTT.

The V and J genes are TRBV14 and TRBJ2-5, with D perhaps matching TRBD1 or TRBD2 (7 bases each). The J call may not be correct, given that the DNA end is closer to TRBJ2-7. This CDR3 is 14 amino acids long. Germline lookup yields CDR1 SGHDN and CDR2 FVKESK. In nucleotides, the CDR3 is TGTGCCAGCGCCAGGGGGGGGAGTACCTACGAGCAGTACTTC. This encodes CASARGGSTYEQYF.